This entry concerns a single TCR beta chain. The antigen is unknown. Profiling relied on immunoSEQ multiplex PCR, and the TCRdb table lists in-frame clones only, not all of them. Altogether under 95,000 clones are present, about nine tenths being singletons, with the ten largest covering approximately 1.4%. Between the trimmed V and J ends, which lost 3 bases and 1 base, there was a span of 9 bases. Looked up from germline, CDR1 is LNHDA and CDR2 is SQIVND (reference sequence). The CDR3 is 14 residues long. This record belongs to a study of T cell responses to AZD1222 COVID-19 vaccine. Study outcomes and limitations: Regions left unmutated in variants are reportedly the target of nearly half of spike-specific TCRs. Two AZD1222 administrations were followed by greater Spike-specific TCR breadth and depth.

The source was peripheral blood, collected 28 days after the second AZD1222 dose. The chain carries TRBV19 and TRBJ1-1; D might be TRBD1 (5 bases). The TCR comes from an adult who received the AZD1222 COVID-19 vaccine. The CDR3 bases are TGTGCCAGTAGTATGGGACGGGCGAACACTGAAGCTTTCTTT. Protein sequence: CASSMGRANTEAFF.